This TCR beta chain was sequenced for a study of blood T cell repertoires in COVID-19. Assay used: immunoSEQ multiplex PCR; TCRdb lists only in-frame clones, some missing. The profile shows about 120,000 clones, 80% to 90% of them singletons. Germline trimming cut 1 base from V and 5 bases from J; bases unmatched to any gene: 7. CDR3 size: 16 residues. Germline assignment: CDR1 MGHRA and CDR2 YSYEKL. The source of this sequence is a human donor in a cohort sampled during active COVID-19. The sequencing input was peripheral blood. The genes are TRBV4-1 and TRBJ2-5, with 10 bases matching TRBD2. The CDR3 loop is CASSQGLAGAGETQYF. CDR3 sequence (DNA): TGCGCCAGCAGCCAAGGGCTAGCGGGGGCGGGGGAGACCCAGTACTTC.